This TCR beta chain originates from a study of OX40 agonist ivuxolimab in advanced cancers. As for the study in general: Intravenous ivuxolimab at 0.01 to 10 mg/kg was given to patients every 2 weeks.

Whole-study results and caveats: Among T cells, CD8+ cells averaged more expanded clones than CD4+ cells.

The length of the CDR3 is 18 residues. Germline loops: CDR1 LGHNA, CDR2 YNFKEQ. Unmatched junction bases numbered 13, after V lost 0 bases and J lost 7 bases. As for this clone: Its antigen is unknown.

The assay was immunoSEQ multiplex PCR, and TCRdb's table has in-frame clones only and misses some. The data hold about 94,000 clones, with less than 95% observed a single time. The chain employs TRBV4-2 and TRBJ2-2; 8 nucleotides line up with TRBD1. This clonotype was obtained from an adult with an advanced solid tumor such as melanoma, head and neck, liver or kidney cancer. Source: CD4+ or CD8+ T cells sorted from blood, taken in a trial of the OX40 agonist ivuxolimab. The CDR3 reads CASSQEFAPAGGNGELFF. CDR3 DNA sequence: TGTGCCAGCAGCCAAGAGTTCGCCCCTGCAGGGGGCAACGGGGAGCTGTTTTTT.